Listed below are T cell receptor beta chains from one sample, sequenced in a study of cytotoxic CD8 clonotypes in ibrutinib-treated CLL. Profiled with immunoSEQ multiplex PCR; TCRdb holds only in-frame clones, not every one. The repertoire holds 130,000 or so clones, around 84% seen once, with about 3.3% in the top ten. Sequencing was performed on PBMCs, taken after 24 months of ibrutinib treatment. The receptors here all came from a human donor with chronic lymphocytic leukemia. CDR3s include the opening cysteine and the closing phenylalanine or tryptophan. The D gene is left open where the match is weak. Clone size, where shown, is once, few, many, or a class for clones that have expanded.

NA,TRBV11-2,TRBJ1-4,NA,TGTGCCAGCAGCTTGACAGGTGGTGGGGAAAAACTGTTTTTT,CASSLTGGGEKLFF
NA,TRBV9,TRBJ1-1,NA,TGTGCCAGCAGCGTAGAACCGGGGAACACTGAAGCTTTCTTT,CASSVEPGNTEAFF
TRBD1,TRBV7-9,TRBJ1-2,NA,TGTGCCAGCAGCTTCCGTCGGACAGGATTAGCGCATGGCTACACCTTC,CASSFRRTGLAHGYTF
TRBD2,TRBV5-4,TRBJ2-5,NA,TGTGCCAGCAGCCCCGGGGGGGGCGATACCAACCAAGAGACCCAGTACTTC,CASSPGGGDTNQETQYF
NA,TRBV11-2,TRBJ1-2,NA,TGTGCCAGCAGCTTAGATCTGGCGGTGGACTATGGCTACACCTTC,CASSLDLAVDYGYTF
TRBD2,TRBV2,TRBJ2-1,NA,TGTGCCAGCAGCAAGACTAGCGTACAGAATGAGCAGTTCTTC,CASSKTSVQNEQFF
NA,TRBV14,TRBJ1-1,NA,TGTGCCAGCAGCCAAGGGGGCCACACTGAAGCTTTCTTT,CASSQGGHTEAFF
NA,TRBV28,TRBJ1-1,NA,TGTGCCAGCAGTTTAGCCCCCCTGGGGAGCACTGAAGCTTTCTTT,CASSLAPLGSTEAFF
NA,TRBV7-2,TRBJ1-6,once,TGTGCCAGCAGCGCGCCGGTGACGGGTCGGAATTCACCCCTCCACTTT,CASSAPVTGRNSPLHF
TRBD1,TRBV15,TRBJ1-5,NA,TGTGCCACCAGCAGAGATCCGGGACAGAACAATCAGCCCCAGCATTTT,CATSRDPGQNNQPQHF
NA,TRBV7-2,TRBJ1-1,NA,TGTGCCAGCAGTCAGGGCAGGAACACTGAAGCTTTCTTT,CASSQGRNTEAFF
NA,TRBV7-2,TRBJ2-5,NA,TGTGCCAGCAGCTTAGGAGGGGTTGGGGAGACCCAGTACTTC,CASSLGGVGETQYF
NA,TRBV5-4,TRBJ2-5,NA,TGTGCCAGCAGCCCCCCCCAAGAGACCCAGTACTTC,CASSPPQETQYF
NA,TRBV9,TRBJ1-2,NA,TGTGCCAGCAGCGTAGGGTCTTGGGCAGGAAACTATGGCTACACCTTC,CASSVGSWAGNYGYTF
NA,TRBV7-9,TRBJ1-5,NA,TGTGCCAGCAGCACAACGGGGCAGCCCCAGCATTTT,CASSTTGQPQHF
TRBD2,TRBV10-3,TRBJ2-3,NA,TGTGCCATCAGTGATTTACGGGGGGGCTCCACAGATACGCAGTATTTT,CAISDLRGGSTDTQYF
TRBD1,TRBV2,TRBJ2-4,NA,TGTGCCAGCAGCGGGGACAGGGTAGCCAAAAACATTCAGTACTTC,CASSGDRVAKNIQYF
TRBD1,TRBV28,TRBJ1-5,NA,TGTGCCAGCAGTACCGCTGGACAGGGGTATCAGCCCCAGCATTTT,CASSTAGQGYQPQHF
NA,TRBV13,TRBJ2-3,once,TGTGCCAGCAGCTCGCAGGCGGGGAACACAGATACGCAGTATTTT,CASSSQAGNTDTQYF
TRBD2,TRBV11-3,TRBJ2-1,NA,TGTGCCAGCAGCACCCGGGGGATTAGCGGGTACAATGAGCAGTTCTTC,CASSTRGISGYNEQFF
NA,TRBV14,TRBJ2-5,once,TGTGCCAGCAGCCAGTTTCGGGAGACCCAGTACTTC,CASSQFRETQYF
NA,TRBV18,TRBJ1-4,NA,TGTGCCAGCTCACCACTCACGGCGCAGAATAATGAAAAACTGTTTTTT,CASSPLTAQNNEKLFF
NA,TRBV5-4,TRBJ1-1,NA,TGTGCCAGCAGCTACTTTCAGAACACTGAAGCTTTCTTT,CASSYFQNTEAFF
NA,TRBV30,TRBJ1-5,NA,TGTGCCTGGTCCGGGGCCTTGAATCAGCCCCAGCATTTT,CAWSGALNQPQHF
NA,TRBV7-8,TRBJ2-4,NA,TGTGCCAGCAGCTTAGTCCTTCCCCAGGGGCACATAGCCAAAAACATTCAGTACTTC,CASSLVLPQGHIAKNIQYF
NA,TRBV30,TRBJ1-6,few,TGTGCCTGGAGTGTATCCAGGGATTCACCCCTCCACTTT,CAWSVSRDSPLHF
NA,TRBV5-6,TRBJ1-1,NA,TGTGCCAGCAGCCGACAGGCTCGTGAAGCTTTCTTT,CASSRQAREAFF
NA,TRBV7-9,TRBJ1-5,NA,TGTGCCAGCAGTTTACAGGGTGTCGGTCAGCCCCAGCATTTT,CASSLQGVGQPQHF
NA,TRBV6-5,TRBJ1-3,NA,TGTGCCAGCAGTTCTGGGGGAATCTCTGGAAACACCATATATTTT,CASSSGGISGNTIYF
NA,TRBV18,TRBJ1-1,NA,TGTGCCAGCTCACCCTCGGGGTCCTTCACTGAAGCTTTCTTT,CASSPSGSFTEAFF
NA,TRBV25-1,TRBJ1-1,NA,TGTGCCACCACCCGGGACATAACTGAAGCTTTCTTT,CATTRDITEAFF
NA,TRBV6-5,TRBJ1-1,NA,TGTGCCAGCAGTGAGTTCGGGTTCCTTGAAGCTTTCTTT,CASSEFGFLEAFF
NA,TRBV9,TRBJ2-5,once,TGTGCCAGCAGCCCTGGGGGTCTCCAAGAGACCCAGTACTTC,CASSPGGLQETQYF
NA,TRBV18,TRBJ1-1,NA,TGTGCCAGCTCACCAACACAGGCGGGGAATGAAGCTTTCTTT,CASSPTQAGNEAFF
TRBD1,TRBV19,TRBJ1-4,NA,TGTGCCAGTAACCATGGACAGGGGGCGACCACTAATGAAAAACTGTTTTTT,CASNHGQGATTNEKLFF
TRBD1,TRBV4-1,TRBJ2-4,NA,TGCGCCAGCAGCCACGGACAGGGGTCGGACATTCAGTACTTC,CASSHGQGSDIQYF
TRBD1,TRBV7-2,TRBJ1-6,NA,TGTGCCAGCAGCCAAGCGGCAGGGGGCACTTCACCCCTCCACTTT,CASSQAAGGTSPLHF
NA,TRBV28,TRBJ1-1,NA,TGTGCCAGCAGCGATAGGGGCGCTACTGGTGAAGCTTTCTTT,CASSDRGATGEAFF
TRBD2,TRBV10-3,TRBJ2-7,NA,TGTGCCATCAGTGGGGGACTAGCGGGGGTCTACGAGCAGTACTTC,CAISGGLAGVYEQYF
NA,TRBV7-2,TRBJ1-2,few,TGTGCCAGCAGTCAAGGCTCTGTCGCGTGGGGGAGTGGCTACACCTTC,CASSQGSVAWGSGYTF
NA,TRBV6-5,TRBJ1-2,NA,TGTGCCAGCAGGACCGGGACAACTAACTATGGCTACACCTTC,CASRTGTTNYGYTF
NA,TRBV11-3,TRBJ2-1,NA,TGTGCCAGCAGCCCGATGGGAAATACTTACAATGAGCAGTTCTTC,CASSPMGNTYNEQFF
NA,TRBV10-3,TRBJ2-7,NA,TGTGCCACGTCGGCCGCCAGGGCACTTTCCTACGAGCAGTACTTC,CATSAARALSYEQYF
NA,TRBV7-3,TRBJ2-2,NA,TGTGCCAGCAGCCCCTCGAACACCGGGGAGCTGTTTTTT,CASSPSNTGELFF
NA,TRBV6-5,TRBJ2-7,NA,TGTGCCAGCAGTTACACCAGGGGCGAGCAGTACTTC,CASSYTRGEQYF
TRBD1,TRBV6-5,TRBJ1-5,NA,TGTGCCAGCAGTCTCAAGACAGGGCACAATCAGCCCCAGCATTTT,CASSLKTGHNQPQHF
NA,TRBV5-1,TRBJ1-1,NA,TGCGCCAGCAGCTTGTTCCCCACGGCGACGAACACTGAAGCTTTCTTT,CASSLFPTATNTEAFF
TRBD1,TRBV2,TRBJ1-5,few,TGTGCCAGCAGTTACGGGACAGGTTATCAGCCCCAGCATTTT,CASSYGTGYQPQHF
TRBD1,TRBV5-6,TRBJ2-7,NA,TGTGCCAGCAGCGGTGGGACAGGGAGGTACGAGCAGTACTTC,CASSGGTGRYEQYF